The sequence of this TCR beta chain was determined in a study of response to subunit inactivated influenza vaccine. A single record per CDR3 protein comes from TCRdb applying MiXCR to the RT-PCR reads. This table holds about 520,000 distinct CDR3 sequences, over 25% found once. Broader study findings: The authors offered the suggestion that each seasonal influenza vaccination recruits few new T cells.

Trimming removed 5 bases from V and 5 bases from J, with 10 bases in between. Germline V CDR1 and CDR2: SGHRS, YFSETQ. The CDR3 length is 12 residues. This clonotype was seen once. The antigen remains unidentified. The chain links TRBV5-1 to TRBJ2-5, with a tentative D call TRBD2 (6 bases). Sequenced here: CD4+ T cells sorted from PBMCs, sampled around 5 days after vaccination. This TCR was recovered from a man aged 50 to 59 who received an inactivated influenza vaccine. CDR3 DNA: TGCGCCAGCAGTGCTAGCGCGGAGACCCAGTACTTC. It encodes CASSASAETQYF.